The 6 T cell receptor beta chains given below trace back to one sample, sequenced in a study of cytomegalovirus exposure and HLA in healthy donors. Primers for the PCR totalled 60 Vbeta and 13 Jbeta. Produced via immunoSEQ multiplex PCR; TCRdb's table is partial and in-frame only. The sample lists 170,000 or so clones, around 88% occurring once. The material sequenced was PBMCs. The receptors were sampled from a woman in her late teens or twenties in good health and CMV-seronegative.

V gene TRBV19 combines with J gene TRBJ2-3, with D maybe TRBD1 (5 bases). The CDR3 totals 16 residues. CDR1 is LNHDA and CDR2 is SQIVND in the germline V gene (reference sequence). With 0 bases removed from V and 2 bases from J, the gap between germline ends came to 12 bases. CDR3 coding DNA: TGTGCCAGTAGTATAGAGGGGCAGGGTCACACAGATACGCAGTATTTT. Its translation is CASSIEGQGHTDTQYF.

The DNA for the CDR3 is TGTGCCAGCCATATCCCCCGGGAGGCTTCACCCCTCCACTTT. Residues: CASHIPREASPLHF. The rearrangement uses TRBV28 and TRBJ1-6, with D uncertain. Trimming took 8 bases from V and 9 from J, leaving 17 bases between them. CDR1 MDHEN and CDR2 SYDVKM come from the germline V gene. The CDR3 consists of 14 residues.

V and J are TRBV15 and TRBJ1-6; possible D gene TRBD1, 5 bases. The CDR3 length is 15 residues. CDR1 LNHNV and CDR2 YYDKDF come from the germline V gene (reference sequence). V lost 0 bases to trimming and J lost 7 bases, with 10 bases between them. CDR3 protein: CATSRDSGGNSPLHF. The CDR3, as DNA: TGTGCCACCAGCAGAGATAGCGGGGGAAATTCACCCCTCCACTTT.

The rearrangement links TRBV30 to TRBJ2-3; tentative D call: TRBD1 (6 bases). Trimming took off 4 bases at V and 4 bases at J, with 12 bases between the two ends. This CDR3 contains 13 residues. Germline V lookup: CDR1 GTSNPN, CDR2 SVGIG (reference sequence). For the CDR3, the DNA is TGTGCCTGGACGGCAGGGGAGCCAGATACGCAGTATTTT. Its translation is CAWTAGEPDTQYF.

The V gene is TRBV9, the J gene TRBJ2-3, with 12 nucleotides matching TRBD2. V dropped 3 bases and J dropped 0; count of bases not matched to a gene: 8. The germline V gene encodes CDR1 SGDLS and CDR2 YYNGEE. There are 18 residues in the CDR3. The CDR3 here is CASSDTSGGLISTDTQYF. CDR3 coding DNA: TGTGCCAGCAGCGACACTAGCGGGGGGCTTATTAGCACAGATACGCAGTATTTT.

Details on this clone: This same CDR3 is encoded by further DNA sequences in the sample. The chain carries TRBV10-3 and TRBJ1-5; TRBD1 matches at 7 bases. Trimming removed 2 bases from V and 5 bases from J; junction bases left unmatched: 6. The CDR3 covers 15 residues. Germline V gene lookup returns CDR1 ENHRY and CDR2 SYGVKD. The CDR3 bases are TGTGCCATCAGTGAGGGACGAGGGGGCGATCAGCCCCAGCATTTT. Amino acid sequence: CAISEGRGGDQPQHF.